This T cell receptor (beta chain) was captured in a study of CD8+ T cells in alopecia areata. Study in general: Patients received oral tofacitinib, 5 to 10 mg twice daily, for moderate-to-severe alopecia areata.

RNA, once extracted, was reverse transcribed into cDNA for use as the sequencing template. Produced via immunoSEQ multiplex PCR; TCRdb's table is partial and in-frame only. This table has under 200,000 clones, less than 70% appearing once. A remark on this clone: Its antigen is still unknown.

The trim removed 4 bases at V and 0 bases at J, leaving 8 bases unmatched. The CDR3 is 18 residues long. Germline loops: CDR1 SGHVS, CDR2 FNYEAQ. Broader study findings: Many expanded lesional clones persisted in scalp and blood during tofacitinib.

Treatment in this sample: oral pan-JAK inhibitor, 5-10 mg twice daily. From alopecia areata patients, lesional scalp punch biopsies and peripheral blood were collected. This sequence joins TRBV7-6 and TRBJ2-6, with 8 bases matching TRBD1. The receptor comes from a human donor with alopecia areata. The sequences come from CD4+ T cells sorted from blood, collected at week 24, from a patient treated with tofacitinib. The CDR3 nucleotides read TGTGCCAGCAGCTCGCGACAGGGGAGGATCTCTGGGGCCAACGTCCTGACTTTC. Protein sequence: CASSSRQGRISGANVLTF.